This T cell receptor (beta chain) was profiled in a study of cytomegalovirus exposure and HLA in healthy donors. At the level of the study: There were roughly 120 million unique TCR beta sequences, drawn from about 190 million T cells, in an earlier analysis. Study findings and constraints: Indistinguishability led to the exclusion of some V segments, TRBV6-2 and TRBV6-3 included. Reportedly, TCR beta sequences accurately predicted HLA-A and HLA-B alleles in most subjects.

Per the germline V gene, CDR1 is PRHDT and CDR2 is FYEKMQ (reference sequence). The CDR3 extends over 15 amino acids. The V end was cut by 5 bases, the J end by 2 bases, with 16 bases between. With 60 Vbeta and 13 Jbeta primers, the PCR was carried out. Sequencing was performed with immunoSEQ multiplex PCR; in TCRdb, only in-frame clones are kept and a portion is missing. The table includes 120,000 or so clones, about 80% detected once. This clone was recorded once. The antigen is unknown. The sample was PBMCs. The receptor was isolated from a male donor in good health and CMV-seronegative. V gene TRBV13 combines with J gene TRBJ2-7; weak D call: TRBD2 (5 bases). The CDR3 nucleotides are TGTGCCAGCAGCGGGCGAAGCGGTGATACCTACGAGCAGTACTTC. Protein: CASSGRSGDTYEQYF. The full variable domain, its missing parts supplied by reference TRBV13 and TRBJ2-7, is AAGVIQSPRHLIKEKRETATLKCYPIPRHDTVYWYQQGPGQDPQFLISFYEKMQSDKGSIPDRFSAQQFSDYHSELNMSSLELGDSALYFCASSGRSGDTYEQYFGPGTRLTVT.